The present T cell receptor (beta chain) was sequenced within a study of cytomegalovirus exposure and HLA in healthy donors. Study results and caveats: The productive fraction for most TCR beta V segments was about 87% or about 30% in an earlier analysis.

A remark on this clone: Its target is unknown.

Amplification used 60 Vbeta primers and 13 Jbeta primers. Sequencing used immunoSEQ multiplex PCR; TCRdb keeps in-frame clones, though not all of them. The repertoire includes 90,000 or so clones, 60% to 80% of them detected once, and 20% to 25% sits in the top ten. The sequence was obtained from a woman between 50 and 59 years old in good health and CMV-seropositive. The sample taken for sequencing was PBMCs.

In nucleotides, the CDR3 is TGTGCCAGCAGTCAAGACAGTAGATACAATGAGCAGTTCTTC. It translates to CASSQDSRYNEQFF. J is TRBJ2-1 and V is TRBV6-6, with D possibly TRBD1 on 5 matching bases. Germline V CDR1 and CDR2: MNHNY, SVGAGI (reference sequence). Trimming took off 5 bases at V and 4 bases at J, with 12 bases between the two ends. This CDR3 is built from 14 residues.